This passage covers 30 T cell receptor beta chains from one sample sequenced in a study of cytomegalovirus exposure and HLA in healthy donors. The PCR ran on 60 Vbeta and 13 Jbeta primers. TCRdb's table, derived via immunoSEQ multiplex PCR, lists solely in-frame clones and lacks some. This sample yields some 180,000 clones, of which roughly three quarters are seen a single time; 2% to 2.5% belongs to the top ten. The sample consisted of PBMCs. These receptors all stem from a woman in her twenties or thirties in good health and CMV-seropositive.

The rearrangement links TRBV4-2 to TRBJ1-1; D unclear. The CDR3 covers 17 residues. V lost 0 bases and J 3 bases, leaving 17 bases between the germline ends. Germline assignment: CDR1 LGHNA and CDR2 YNFKEQ. The CDR3 spells CASSQDFLRASHTEAFF. CDR3 coding DNA: TGTGCCAGCAGCCAAGATTTTTTGAGGGCGTCTCACACTGAAGCTTTCTTT.

The J gene is TRBJ2-5, the V gene TRBV9; D is ambiguous. There are 16 residues in the CDR3. Germline loops: CDR1 SGDLS, CDR2 YYNGEE. The V gene lost 0 bases and the J gene lost 4 bases, with 16 bases spanning the gap. CDR3 protein: CASSVVPTAVGETQYF. DNA for the CDR3: TGTGCCAGCAGCGTAGTCCCGACTGCCGTGGGAGAGACCCAGTACTTC. Full variable domain (rest looked up from reference TRBV9 and TRBJ2-5): DSGVTQTPKHLITATGQRVTLRCSPRSGDLSVYWYQQSLDQGLQFLIQYYNGEERAKGNILERFSAQQFPDLHSELNLSSLELGDSALYFCASSVVPTAVGETQYFGPGTRLLVL.

In its sample, this clone was seen a few times. The chain is built from TRBV5-6 and TRBJ1-2; D call uncertain. There are 11 residues in the CDR3. Germline V lookup: CDR1 SGHDT, CDR2 YYEEEE. V was pared by 3 bases and J by 5 bases, with 5 bases between. The CDR3 DNA sequence: TGTGCCAGCAGCTCTAGATATGGCTACACCTTC. Translation: CASSSRYGYTF.

V is TRBV18 and J is TRBJ2-2; no clear D gene. The CDR3 length is 13 residues. Between the trimmed V and J ends, which lost 3 bases and 6 bases, there was a span of 8 bases. The germline gives CDR1 KGHSH, CDR2 LQKENI. The DNA of the CDR3 is TGTGCCAGCTCACCCCGGAGCTCCGGGGAGCTGTTTTTT. This sequence encodes CASSPRSSGELFF.

This sequence joins TRBV4-2 and TRBJ2-5, with TRBD2 as a possible D gene (6 bases). The V gene's germline CDR1 is LGHNA and CDR2 YNFKEQ. The CDR3 sequence is 16 residues long. Deletions cut 2 bases from V and 1 base from J, with 14 bases between. CDR3 sequence reads: CASSQRAGGVQETQYF. Written as DNA, the CDR3 is TGTGCCAGCAGCCAAAGGGCGGGCGGGGTCCAAGAGACCCAGTACTTC.

This chain uses TRBV10-1 with TRBJ1-6, with D possibly being TRBD1 (5 bases). There are 16 residues in the CDR3. Per the germline V gene, CDR1 is WNHNN and CDR2 is SYGVQD (reference sequence). V gave up 3 bases and J gave up 7 bases, with 16 bases separating them. The CDR3 sequence is CASSEGGPGANSPLHF. The DNA of the CDR3 is TGCGCCAGCAGTGAAGGTGGTCCTGGGGCCAATTCACCCCTCCACTTT.

V gene TRBV10-2 combines with J gene TRBJ2-7; no reliable D call. The V gene's germline CDR1 is WSHSY and CDR2 SAAADI. The CDR3 totals 13 residues. The V end was cut by 2 bases, the J end by 3 bases, with 8 bases between. This CDR3 is CASSEGPIYEQYF. CDR3 sequence (DNA): TGCGCCAGCAGTGAGGGGCCGATCTACGAGCAGTACTTC.

Only a few counts were recorded for this clone. The chain links TRBV6-1 to TRBJ2-6; D gene uncertain. The CDR3 has 14 amino acids. Trimming pared 6 bases from V and 3 bases from J, leaving 9 bases between. CDR1 and CDR2 from the germline V gene are MNHNS and SASEGT. The CDR3 protein is CASRSTGGANVLTF. The DNA of the CDR3 is TGTGCCAGCAGATCGACTGGTGGGGCCAACGTCCTGACTTTC.

The chain couples TRBV21-1 to TRBJ1-2; the table's D call, TRBD1, has no DNA check behind it. TRBV21-1 is listed as a pseudogene. The CDR3 runs 20 residues. CDR3 nucleotides: TGTGCCAGCAGTATGGACAGGGTAAATCCGTTGGCCGGTCTTAACTATGGCTACACCTTC. It translates to CASSMDRVNPLAGLNYGYTF.

The rearrangement links TRBV30 to TRBJ1-5; 7 bases map to TRBD1. CDR3 size: 14 residues. The J segment lost 7 bases and the V segment lost 2 bases, leaving 8 bases of the junction unmatched. Germline V gives CDR1 GTSNPN, CDR2 SVGIG (reference sequence). The CDR3 sequence is CAWSSPGGRQPQHF. CDR3 nucleotides: TGTGCCTGGAGTTCTCCAGGGGGGAGGCAGCCCCAGCATTTT.

The chain carries TRBV9 and TRBJ1-2; 7 nucleotides align to TRBD1. This CDR3 has 16 amino acids. The germline gives CDR1 SGDLS, CDR2 YYNGEE. The trim removed 0 bases at V and 8 bases at J, leaving 13 bases unmatched. The CDR3 loop reads CASSVEGDRRTNGYTF. CDR3 DNA: TGTGCCAGCAGCGTAGAAGGGGACAGAAGGACGAACGGCTACACCTTC.

The genes are TRBV18 and TRBJ1-3; 8 bases match TRBD1. The length of the CDR3 is 16 residues. The V and J ends lost 2 bases and 3 bases, in that order; junction bases with no gene match: 6. Per the germline V gene, CDR1 is KGHSH and CDR2 is LQKENI. The CDR3 reads CASSPAGTGGGNTIYF. DNA of the CDR3: TGTGCCAGCTCACCAGCCGGGACAGGAGGTGGAAACACCATATATTTT.

This sequence joins TRBV28 and TRBJ1-6; the D gene is possibly TRBD1 (5 bases). CDR1 and CDR2 from the germline V gene are MDHEN and SYDVKM. CDR3 size: 14 residues. Trimming took off 3 bases at V and 9 bases at J, with 12 bases between the two ends. The CDR3 nucleotides read TGTGCCAGCAGTTTGGGGGGGACGGGTTCACCCCTCCACTTT. This translates into CASSLGGTGSPLHF.

The chain uses TRBV2 and TRBJ2-7, with 8 bases that match TRBD1. The CDR3 is 15 amino acids. Germline CDR1 reads SNHLY; CDR2 reads FYNNEI. V trimming: 3 bases; J trimming: 2 bases; junction bases outside the gene matches: 6. The CDR3 bases are TGTGCCAGCAGTGAGTTTACAGGGGGGCCCTACGAGCAGTACTTC. This translates into CASSEFTGGPYEQYF.

V and J are TRBV6-7 and TRBJ1-2; TRBD1 agrees at 9 bases. TRBV6-7 is assigned to the ORF class and has an uncertain function. The V and J ends lost 0 bases and 6 bases, in that order; junction bases with no gene match: 26. This CDR3 spans 22 amino acids. CDR3 nucleotides: TGTGCCAGCAGTTACTCTAGGACAGGGGATCCCGAGAGCCCTCAAGGCCGGCATGGCTACACCTTC. Translated: CASSYSRTGDPESPQGRHGYTF.

The chain carries TRBV12-5 and TRBJ2-1; D call uncertain. The CDR3 spans 15 residues. In germline, CDR1 is LGHNT, CDR2 FRNRAP. Trimming shortened V by 4 bases and J by 0 bases, and 10 bases separated the two germline ends. The CDR3 here is CASGSTSPSYNEQFF. For the CDR3, the DNA is TGTGCTAGTGGTTCGACTTCCCCCTCCTACAATGAGCAGTTCTTC.

The rearrangement uses TRBV28 and TRBJ2-7; 9 nucleotides line up with TRBD2. The CDR3 spans 14 residues. Losses at the gene ends were 2 bases for V and 3 bases for J; bases not matched to a gene: 2. Germline V gene sequence: CDR1 MDHEN, CDR2 SYDVKM. The CDR3, as DNA: TGTGCCAGCAGTTTAGCGGGGGGGGTCTACGAGCAGTACTTC. It translates to CASSLAGGVYEQYF. Looking up the rest from reference TRBV28 and TRBJ2-7 gives the full variable domain: DVKVTQSSRYLVKRTGEKVFLECVQDMDHENMFWYRQDPGLGLRLIYFSYDVKMKEKGDIPEGYSVSREKKERFSLILESASTNQTSMYLCASSLAGGVYEQYFGPGTRLTVT.

The chain links TRBV4-1 to TRBJ1-1, with TRBD1 matching over 9 bases. J gave up 0 bases and V 4 bases, and 9 bases lay outside the gene matches. The V gene's germline CDR1 is MGHRA and CDR2 YSYEKL. The CDR3 spans 17 residues. The CDR3 DNA reads TGCGCCAGCAGCCGCTCGAAGACAGGGGGAGTGAACACTGAAGCTTTCTTT. Encoded protein: CASSRSKTGGVNTEAFF.

The chain links TRBV13 to TRBJ2-3; 9 bases fit TRBD1. Germline V gene sequence: CDR1 PRHDT, CDR2 FYEKMQ (reference sequence). The CDR3 covers 15 residues. With V trimmed by 5 bases and J by 2 bases, 5 bases remained unmatched. In nucleotides, the CDR3 is TGTGCCAGCAGCCCGGGGACAGGGCCCACAGATACGCAGTATTTT. Protein product: CASSPGTGPTDTQYF.

This clone was detected only a few times. The genes are TRBV2 and TRBJ2-7, with TRBD2 matching 7 bases. Germline CDR1 and CDR2: SNHLY and FYNNEI. V was clipped by 5 bases and J by 3 bases; unmatched bases: 4. The CDR3 consists of 13 residues. The CDR3 bases are TGTGCCAGCAGTATCCGGGACTACTACGAGCAGTACTTC. It yields the protein CASSIRDYYEQYF.

The table lists this clone with a count of one. This chain uses TRBV2 with TRBJ1-2; D not certain. The germline V and J ends were trimmed by 1 base and 3 bases, with 18 bases remaining between them. CDR1 and CDR2 from the germline V gene are SNHLY and FYNNEI. The CDR3 contains 17 residues. The CDR3 sequence: CASSEGVRRRVDYGYTF. CDR3 DNA sequence: TGTGCCAGCAGTGAAGGGGTCCGGAGGAGGGTCGACTATGGCTACACCTTC.

This clone appeared once. V is TRBV30 and J is TRBJ1-4; weak D call: TRBD1 (5 bases). This CDR3 has 13 residues. The V gene's germline CDR1 is GTSNPN and CDR2 SVGIG (reference sequence). V was clipped by 2 bases and J by 7 bases, with 11 bases between them. For the CDR3, the DNA is TGTGCCTGGAGTCTGCAGGGCCTTGAAAAACTGTTTTTT. Protein product: CAWSLQGLEKLFF.

The V gene is TRBV4-3, the J gene TRBJ2-5; D perhaps matches TRBD2 (6 bases). Germline lookup yields CDR1 LGHNA and CDR2 YSLEER. The length of the CDR3 is 13 residues. Between the trimmed V and J ends, which lost 0 bases and 5 bases, there was a span of 7 bases. CDR3 in amino acids: CASSQEEGETQYF. CDR3 sequence (DNA): TGCGCCAGCAGCCAAGAGGAGGGGGAGACCCAGTACTTC.

This chain connects TRBV2 to TRBJ1-4; D not resolved. The CDR3 runs to 16 residues. Between the trimmed V and J ends, which lost 6 bases and 6 bases, there was a span of 20 bases. Per germline, CDR1 SNHLY and CDR2 FYNNEI. In DNA, the CDR3 is TGTGCCAGCAGGGAAAGCCGGGAACTGGAATATGAAAAACTGTTTTTT. It codes for CASRESRELEYEKLFF.

The rearrangement joins TRBV7-9 to TRBJ2-7, with D perhaps matching TRBD2 (6 bases). This CDR3 region has 16 residues. Deletions cut 2 bases from V and 0 bases from J, with 14 bases between. Germline loops: CDR1 SEHNR, CDR2 FQNEAQ (reference sequence). DNA of the CDR3: TGTGCCAGCAGCTTATTCTTGGAGGGCAACTCCTACGAGCAGTACTTC. Its translation: CASSLFLEGNSYEQYF.

The genes are TRBV11-2 and TRBJ2-7, with TRBD1 identical over 8 bases. This CDR3 spans 16 amino acids. Looked up from germline, CDR1 is SGHAT and CDR2 is FQNNGV. V was pared by 3 bases and J by 3 bases, with 10 bases of the junction left unmatched. CDR3 loop: CASSFAPQGAYYEQYF. Here the CDR3 DNA reads TGTGCCAGCAGCTTTGCCCCCCAGGGGGCTTACTACGAGCAGTACTTC.

This chain uses TRBV2 with TRBJ2-5; 7 nucleotides match TRBD1. The tail of the sequence fits TRBJ2-7 better, so the J call may be wrong. Germline CDR1 reads SNHLY; CDR2 reads FYNNEI. The CDR3 sequence is 14 residues long. CDR3 sequence reads: CASSGGTVSYEQYF. The CDR3 coding sequence is TGTGCCAGCAGTGGGGGGACAGTCTCCTACGAGCAGTACTTC.

The CDR3 DNA is TGCGCCAGCAGCTTGGCCCCTAGCGGGGCCCGGTGGACCCAGTACTTC. As protein: CASSLAPSGARWTQYF. The V gene is TRBV5-1, the J gene TRBJ2-5; 9 nucleotides match TRBD2. CDR1 and CDR2 from the germline V gene are SGHRS and YFSETQ. V shed 0 bases and J 7 bases; nucleotides not matched to a gene: 10. The CDR3 consists of 16 residues. Together with reference TRBV5-1 and TRBJ2-5, the CDR3 gives the full variable domain: KAGVTQTPRYLIKTRGQQVTLSCSPISGHRSVSWYQQTPGQGLQFLFEYFSETQRNKGNFPGRFSGRQFSNSRSEMNVSTLELGDSALYLCASSLAPSGARWTQYFGPGTRLLVL.

The gene calls are TRBV4-1 and TRBJ1-1, with a weak D call TRBD1 (5 bases). The CDR3 runs 16 residues. V was shortened by 1 base and J by 0 bases, with 12 bases between the two germline ends. Germline V gene lookup returns CDR1 MGHRA and CDR2 YSYEKL. The CDR3, as DNA: TGCGCCAGCAGCCAAGGAACAGGAATAATGAACACTGAAGCTTTCTTT. This gives the protein CASSQGTGIMNTEAFF.

The genes are TRBV11-2 and TRBJ2-3, with 9 positions matching TRBD2. V shed 4 bases, J shed 7 bases, and the junction held 18 bases outside the gene matches. CDR3 length: 18 residues. CDR1 is SGHAT, CDR2 FQNNGV, per germline. The CDR3 sequence: CASSSPTLAGGYLYTQYF. The DNA of the CDR3 is TGTGCCAGCAGCTCCCCTACCTTGGCGGGGGGGTATTTATATACGCAGTATTTT.